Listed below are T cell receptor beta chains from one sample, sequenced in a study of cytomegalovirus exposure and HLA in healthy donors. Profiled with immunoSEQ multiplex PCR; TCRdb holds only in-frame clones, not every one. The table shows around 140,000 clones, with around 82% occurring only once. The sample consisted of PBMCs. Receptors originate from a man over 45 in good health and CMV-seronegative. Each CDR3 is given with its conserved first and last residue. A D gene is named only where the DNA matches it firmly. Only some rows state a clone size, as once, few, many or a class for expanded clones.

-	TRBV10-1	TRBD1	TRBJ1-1	CATFPGQRNTEAFF	TGCGCCACCTTCCCGGGACAGAGAAACACTGAAGCTTTCTTT
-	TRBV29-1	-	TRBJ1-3	CSVRTTRVGGNTIYF	TGCAGCGTTCGAACGACCCGGGTGGGTGGAAACACCATATATTTT
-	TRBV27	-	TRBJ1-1	CASSSLLSREVEAFF	TGTGCCAGCAGTTCCCTATTGAGCAGGGAAGTCGAAGCTTTCTTT
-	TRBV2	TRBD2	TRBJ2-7	CASSDLLAGGGYEQYF	TGTGCCAGCAGTGATTTATTAGCGGGAGGGGGATACGAGCAGTACTTC
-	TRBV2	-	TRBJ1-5	CASSARVGNQPQHF	TGTGCCAGCAGTGCGAGGGTGGGCAATCAGCCCCAGCATTTT
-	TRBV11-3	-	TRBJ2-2	CASSPGTPNTGELFF	TGTGCCAGCAGCCCTGGGACACCGAACACCGGGGAGCTGTTTTTT
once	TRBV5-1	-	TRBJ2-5	CASSLGQQETQYF	TGCGCCAGCAGCTTGGGACAGCAAGAGACCCAGTACTTC
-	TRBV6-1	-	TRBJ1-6	CASSEAGRNSPLHF	TGTGCCAGCAGTGAAGCGGGCCGAAATTCACCCCTCCACTTT
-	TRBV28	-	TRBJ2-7	CASRPEARWSYEQYF	TGTGCCAGCAGGCCTGAAGCCCGATGGTCCTACGAGCAGTACTTC
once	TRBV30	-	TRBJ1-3	CAWSYRERGNTIYF	TGTGCCTGGAGTTATAGGGAGCGTGGAAACACCATATATTTT
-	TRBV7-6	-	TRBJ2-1	CASSLAGVAAAGYNEQFF	TGTGCCAGCAGCTTAGCAGGAGTAGCGGCAGCAGGGTACAATGAGCAGTTCTTC
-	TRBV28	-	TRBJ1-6	CASTGGDSPLHF	TGTGCCAGCACCGGAGGGGATTCACCCCTCCACTTT
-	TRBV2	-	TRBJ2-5	CASGIGGETQYF	TGTGCCAGCGGAATAGGAGGAGAGACCCAGTACTTC
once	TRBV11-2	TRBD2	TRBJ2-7	CASSLTSGTSYEQYF	TGTGCCAGCAGCTTGACTAGCGGGACCTCCTACGAGCAGTACTTC
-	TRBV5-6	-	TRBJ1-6	CASSPRRGGNSPLHF	TGTGCCAGCAGCCCCAGGCGGGGCGGGAATTCACCCCTCCACTTT